Sequencing of this T cell receptor (beta chain) was carried out in a study of graft-versus-host responses after intestinal transplantation. Broader study findings: After transplant, early declines in HvG clones were associated with peak levels of circulating GvH clones.

Germline V lookup: CDR1 SQVTM, CDR2 ANQGSEA. V dropped 1 base and J dropped 2 bases, with 16 bases sitting between them. This CDR3 comprises 16 residues. Some clones are missing from TCRdb's copy, which holds only in-frame ones; the method was immunoSEQ multiplex PCR. The table records more than 70,000 clones, 75% to 90% of them present only once. Comments on this clone: Its specificity is not known.

This receptor was taken from a human donor who received an intestinal transplant. The starting material was unstimulated CD4+ T cells sorted from spleen or lymph node cells, obtained before intestinal transplant. The rearrangement links TRBV29-1 to TRBJ2-3; tentative D call: TRBD2 (6 bases). This CDR3 reads CSVEGYRGALTDTQYF. CDR3 DNA sequence: TGCAGCGTTGAAGGGTACCGCGGGGCCCTCACAGATACGCAGTATTTT.